These T cell receptor beta chains were read from a single sample in a study of PD-L1 blockade in urothelial cancer. Produced via immunoSEQ multiplex PCR; TCRdb's table is partial and in-frame only. The table lists tens of thousands of clones, more than 75% of them singletons. The sequences come from PBMCs, collected around atezolizumab (anti-PD-L1) treatment. These receptors were obtained from a man in his 70s with urothelial cancer. The CDR3 runs from the conserved cysteine through the conserved F or W. Size values are once, few and many counts, or a class for expanded clones, and some rows have none.

CDR3aa | j_gene | abundance | len | v_gene
CASSPTGFDEQYF | TRBJ2-7 | NA | 13 | TRBV4-2
CASSLGPGNQETQYF | TRBJ2-5 | NA | 15 | TRBV5-4
CASSEGLTNTGELFF | TRBJ2-2 | once | 15 | TRBV6-1
CASSLVGGAGYGYTF | TRBJ1-2 | NA | 15 | TRBV5-6
CASSLARGTGIRSGSYNEQFF | TRBJ2-1 | NA | 21 | TRBV5-1
CASSSGGTGGNTGELFF | TRBJ2-2 | NA | 17 | TRBV5-1
CASSLGSPGTSEETQYF | TRBJ2-5 | NA | 17 | TRBV7-9
CASRGDRADSLEQYF | TRBJ2-7 | NA | 15 | TRBV6-1
CASSPGTGHNEKLFF | TRBJ1-4 | NA | 15 | TRBV18
CASSERTGGDQPQHF | TRBJ1-5 | NA | 15 | TRBV2
CATSRDRGLGKFSYNEQFF | TRBJ2-1 | NA | 19 | TRBV15
CASSGLPATNEKLFF | TRBJ1-4 | NA | 15 | TRBV28
CASSPQSYQGLDTEAFF | TRBJ1-1 | NA | 17 | TRBV5-4
CASSPAQGQETQYF | TRBJ2-5 | NA | 14 | TRBV5-4
CASSANTGYYGYTF | TRBJ1-2 | once | 14 | TRBV7-8
CASSYDVGGAIYEQYF | NA | NA | 16 | TRBV6-6
CASSQEGEGAYEQYF | TRBJ2-7 | NA | 15 | TRBV4-1
CASSGQRGSNEQFF | TRBJ2-1 | NA | 14 | TRBV9
CASSKTGGDYGYTF | TRBJ1-2 | NA | 14 | TRBV27
CASKRTGTSGRAKETQYF | TRBJ2-5 | once | 18 | TRBV2
CASSLPLAPYEQYF | TRBJ2-7 | NA | 14 | TRBV28
CASSLQGPHEQYF | TRBJ2-7 | NA | 13 | TRBV28
CASMASGGYEQYF | TRBJ2-7 | once | 13 | TRBV19
CATAGLAYEQYF | TRBJ2-7 | NA | 12 | TRBV6-1
CASSQDEGQYMNTEAFF | TRBJ1-1 | few | 17 | TRBV4-2
CASSLRQTGSGNTIYF | TRBJ1-3 | NA | 16 | TRBV5-1
CASRLLAGTGGPQFF | TRBJ2-1 | few | 15 | TRBV19
CASSKTGYSGNTIYF | TRBJ1-3 | NA | 15 | TRBV5-1
CASSSTPPEPYNEQFF | TRBJ2-1 | NA | 16 | TRBV27
CASSPGDSRRETQYF | TRBJ2-5 | NA | 15 | TRBV19
CASSTRSGGNTGELFF | TRBJ2-2 | NA | 16 | TRBV5-7
CASSLGPTNTEAFF | TRBJ1-1 | NA | 14 | TRBV5-6
CASSGSGIHNEQFF | TRBJ2-1 | NA | 14 | TRBV10-1
CASTHRGVHHQPQHF | TRBJ1-5 | NA | 15 | TRBV19
CASSSGTSGIGMQETQYF | TRBJ2-5 | NA | 18 | TRBV5-4
CASSFSGRARTDTQYF | TRBJ2-3 | NA | 16 | TRBV13
CASSTTLAGGPAYNEQFF | TRBJ2-1 | NA | 18 | TRBV7-9